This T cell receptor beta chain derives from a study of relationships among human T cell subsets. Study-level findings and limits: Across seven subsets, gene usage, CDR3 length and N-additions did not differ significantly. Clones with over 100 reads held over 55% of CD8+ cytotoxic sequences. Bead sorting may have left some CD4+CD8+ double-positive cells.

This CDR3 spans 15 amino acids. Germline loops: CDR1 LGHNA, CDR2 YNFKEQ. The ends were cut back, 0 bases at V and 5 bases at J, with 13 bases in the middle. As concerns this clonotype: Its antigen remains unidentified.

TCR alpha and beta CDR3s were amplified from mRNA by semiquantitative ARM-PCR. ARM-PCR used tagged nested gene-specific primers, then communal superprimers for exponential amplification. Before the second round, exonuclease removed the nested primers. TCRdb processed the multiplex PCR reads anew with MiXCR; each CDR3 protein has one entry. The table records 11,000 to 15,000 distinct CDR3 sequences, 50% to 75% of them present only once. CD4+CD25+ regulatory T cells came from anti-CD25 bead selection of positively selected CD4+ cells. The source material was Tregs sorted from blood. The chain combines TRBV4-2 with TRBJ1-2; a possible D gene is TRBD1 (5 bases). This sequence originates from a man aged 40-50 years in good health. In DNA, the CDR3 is TGTGCCAGCAGCCAAGAAATTGGGGCTAGTTATGGCTACACCTTC. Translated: CASSQEIGASYGYTF.